A single sample gave rise to the 9 T cell receptor beta chains below, sequenced in a study of cytomegalovirus exposure and HLA in healthy donors. PCR used 60 Vbeta primers and 13 Jbeta primers. Repertoires were generated with immunoSEQ multiplex PCR, while TCRdb's copy carries only in-frame clones and drops some. The sample lists 90,000 to 95,000 clones, around 78% seen once, with around 0.63% in the top ten. Sequencing was carried out using PBMCs. The receptors derive from a man aged 25-45 years in good health and CMV-seronegative.

The chain couples TRBV9 to TRBJ2-1; D not resolved. The CDR3 spans 11 residues. In germline, CDR1 is SGDLS, CDR2 YYNGEE. Trimming removed 5 bases from V and 5 bases from J, with 5 bases in between. The CDR3 region is CASSYNNEQFF. CDR3 bases: TGTGCCAGCAGTTATAACAATGAGCAGTTCTTC.

The chain recombines TRBV6-5 with TRBJ2-1; maybe TRBD1 (5 bases). The CDR3 covers 12 residues. Trimming took off 2 bases at V and 9 bases at J, with 8 bases between the two ends. The germline gives CDR1 MNHEY, CDR2 SVGAGI. This CDR3 reads CASSYPRGEQFF. In DNA form, the CDR3 reads TGTGCCAGCAGTTACCCTAGGGGTGAGCAGTTCTTC.

This chain uses TRBV18 with TRBJ1-1; D unclear. This CDR3 spans 15 amino acids. Germline V CDR1 and CDR2: KGHSH, LQKENI. V lost 5 bases and J lost 4, with 17 bases in between. For the CDR3, the DNA is TGTGCCAGCTCATCCGAACAGTCGTTGGCCACTGAAGCTTTCTTT. Protein sequence: CASSSEQSLATEAFF.

The V call is TRBV7-9, the J call TRBJ1-2; 10 nucleotides line up with TRBD1. Germline values: CDR1 SEHNR, CDR2 FQNEAQ (reference sequence). V was clipped by 7 bases and J by 7 bases; unmatched bases: 15. This CDR3 contains 16 residues. The CDR3 nucleotides are TGTGCCAGCACCCGAGTCTCGGGACAGGGGTGGATTGGCTACACCTTC. Its protein product is CASTRVSGQGWIGYTF.

The gene calls are TRBV7-2 and TRBJ1-3; D is undetermined. Trimming removed 5 bases from V and 7 bases from J, with 18 bases in between. This CDR3 comprises 15 residues. Germline CDR1 and CDR2: SGHTA and FQGNSA. The CDR3 loop reads CASSPPAGIRNTIYF. The CDR3, as DNA: TGTGCCAGCAGCCCCCCGGCGGGGATACGGAACACCATATATTTT.

The chain has TRBV7-6 and TRBJ2-3; TRBD2 aligns across 9 bases. The CDR3 runs 18 residues. CDR1 is SGHVS, CDR2 FNYEAQ, per germline. The J segment lost 3 bases and the V segment lost 0 bases, leaving 10 bases of the junction unmatched. This CDR3 reads CASSLAPPRREGTDTQYF. CDR3 bases: TGTGCCAGCAGCTTAGCCCCCCCTAGGCGGGAGGGGACAGATACGCAGTATTTT.

The rearrangement uses TRBV19 and TRBJ2-3; D ambiguous. In germline, CDR1 is LNHDA, CDR2 SQIVND (reference sequence). V was clipped by 5 bases and J by 0 bases, with 3 bases between them. The CDR3 runs 12 residues. Here the CDR3 reads CASSPSTDTQYF. CDR3 nucleotides: TGTGCCAGTAGTCCAAGCACAGATACGCAGTATTTT.

This clone showed up just a few times. The CDR3: CASSLGQGGYTEAFF. Here the CDR3 DNA reads TGTGCCAGCAGCTTAGGGCAGGGAGGGTACACTGAAGCTTTCTTT. The chain joins TRBV5-4 to TRBJ1-1; a weak D match, TRBD1 (5 bases). Between the trimmed V and J ends, which lost 2 bases and 3 bases, there was a span of 14 bases. This CDR3 has 15 amino acids. Germline loops: CDR1 SGHNT, CDR2 YYREEE (reference sequence).

A few counts support this clone. The CDR3 protein is CASSFQQIRFGYTF. DNA of the CDR3: TGTGCCAGCAGCTTTCAACAGATTCGATTTGGCTACACCTTC. This chain uses TRBV7-2 with TRBJ1-2; the D is unclear. This CDR3 has 14 residues. CDR1 SGHTA and CDR2 FQGNSA come from the germline V gene. V lost 3 bases and J lost 7, with 15 bases in between.